The 20 T cell receptor beta chains below come from one sample, sequenced in a study of T cell changes during pregnancy in multiple sclerosis. TCRdb's copy holds only in-frame clones and misses some; the assay was immunoSEQ multiplex PCR. Of 60,000 to 70,000 clones listed, roughly 91% are singletons. The sample here was peripheral blood, taken in the third trimester of pregnancy. These TCRs come from a female donor in good health, enrolled as a control in a pregnancy study.

V and J are TRBV6-5 and TRBJ2-7, with TRBD1 identical over 8 bases. Germline CDR1 is MNHEY and CDR2 is SVGAGI. The CDR3 totals 14 residues. V trimming: 6 bases; J trimming: 0 bases; junction bases outside the gene matches: 4. CDR3 residues: CASRQGVVSYEQYF. CDR3 nucleotides: TGTGCCAGCAGACAGGGGGTGGTCTCCTACGAGCAGTACTTC.

The rearrangement uses TRBV15 and TRBJ2-1, with a possible D match to TRBD2 (5 bases). In germline, CDR1 is LNHNV, CDR2 YYDKDF (reference sequence). CDR3 length: 15 residues. V was clipped by 1 base and J by 5 bases, with 12 bases between them. The DNA of the CDR3 is TGTGCCACCAGCAGAGCGAATAGCGCGGACAATGAGCAGTTCTTC. Protein sequence: CATSRANSADNEQFF.

The chain combines TRBV2 with TRBJ2-2, with D uncertain. Germline V gives CDR1 SNHLY, CDR2 FYNNEI. This CDR3 is 12 amino acids long. V lost 5 bases to trimming and J lost 8 bases, with 9 bases between them. CDR3 nucleotides: TGTGCCAGCAGTTTCCGTGAGGGGGAGCTGTTTTTT. Residues: CASSFREGELFF.

V and J are TRBV4-1 and TRBJ2-7, with TRBD2 as a possible D gene (5 bases). Germline V gene sequence: CDR1 MGHRA, CDR2 YSYEKL. V lost 4 bases and J lost 7, with 17 bases in between. The CDR3 extends over 14 amino acids. CDR3 in amino acids: CASSLRLLPGEQYF. The DNA for the CDR3 is TGCGCCAGCAGCCTGCGACTTCTCCCGGGGGAGCAGTACTTC.

The V call is TRBV6-5, the J call TRBJ2-1, with a possible D match to TRBD2 (6 bases). The CDR3 totals 14 residues. The germline V gene has CDR1 MNHEY and CDR2 SVGAGI. The V end was cut by 8 bases, the J end by 5 bases, with 16 bases between. The CDR3, as DNA: TGTGCCAGCCGGAGGGCACAAACAAACAATGAGCAGTTCTTC. It codes for CASRRAQTNNEQFF.

CDR3 sequence reads: CASSGSAGRMGYTF. The CDR3 DNA reads as TGTGCCAGCAGTGGGTCGGCGGGGCGTATGGGCTACACCTTC. The genes are TRBV6-4 and TRBJ1-2, with a weak D call TRBD1 (5 bases). V shed 4 bases and J shed 8 bases, with 17 bases lying between them. The CDR3 has 14 residues. Germline V gene lookup returns CDR1 MRHNA and CDR2 SNTAGT.

This chain joins TRBV9 and TRBJ1-6, with D tentatively TRBD1 (6 bases). This CDR3 region has 16 residues. Germline V gene sequence: CDR1 SGDLS, CDR2 YYNGEE. V lost 4 bases to trimming and J lost 9 bases, with 20 bases between them. The CDR3 DNA follows: TGTGCCAGCAGCCCCCAAGGGGGGTTAGCGGGTTCACCCCTCCACTTT. This gives the protein CASSPQGGLAGSPLHF.

V usage is TRBV6-5 and J usage is TRBJ2-7, with 7 positions matching TRBD1. The ends lost 2 bases at V and 3 bases at J; junction bases unmatched: 10. Per germline, CDR1 MNHEY and CDR2 SVGAGI. The CDR3 extends over 16 amino acids. CDR3 region: CASSYAETGFFYEQYF. The DNA for the CDR3 is TGTGCCAGCAGTTACGCTGAGACAGGGTTCTTCTACGAGCAGTACTTC.

The chain joins TRBV21-1 to TRBJ2-7; the table gives TRBD2 as D, unverified against the DNA. TRBV21-1 is marked as a pseudogene. CDR3 size: 16 residues. This chain's CDR3 is CASSKEGGGSTNEQYF. CDR3 nucleotide sequence: TGTGCCAGCAGCAAAGAGGGGGGCGGGAGCACTAACGAGCAGTACTTC.

This chain joins TRBV19 and TRBJ2-1; the match to TRBD2 covers 12 bases. Per the germline V gene, CDR1 is LNHDA and CDR2 is SQIVND (reference sequence). V trimming: 6 bases; J trimming: 7 bases; junction bases outside the gene matches: 1. The CDR3 has 13 residues. DNA of the CDR3: TGTGCCAGTAGACTAGCGGGAGGTAATGAGCAGTTCTTC. Its protein is CASRLAGGNEQFF.

V is TRBV25-1 and J is TRBJ2-7; D is ambiguous. The CDR3 contains 13 residues. The V gene's germline CDR1 is MGHDK and CDR2 SYGVNS. With 3 bases removed from V and 5 bases from J, the gap between germline ends came to 11 bases. The CDR3: CASSDQAANEQYF. The CDR3 coding sequence is TGTGCCAGCAGTGATCAGGCCGCAAACGAGCAGTACTTC.

This clone has just one count. The rearrangement links TRBV11-1 to TRBJ2-3; 9 bases are a match to TRBD1. Germline CDR1 reads SGHAT; CDR2 reads FQDESV (reference sequence). There are 16 residues in the CDR3. V lost 5 bases to trimming and J lost 3 bases; unmatched junction nucleotides: 9. CDR3 sequence: CASSTAGTGRTDTQYF. The CDR3 DNA reads TGTGCCAGCAGCACCGCCGGGACAGGGAGGACAGATACGCAGTATTTT.

The rearrangement joins TRBV6-6 to TRBJ1-2; D is ambiguous. This CDR3 region has 12 residues. Germline V gene sequence: CDR1 MNHNY, CDR2 SVGAGI (reference sequence). Trimming left V 2 bases short and J 7 bases short, with 8 bases between. In nucleotides, the CDR3 is TGTGCCAGCAGTTACGAGGCGCGTGGCTACACCTTC. This sequence encodes CASSYEARGYTF.

V is TRBV18 and J is TRBJ2-7, with 12 bases aligning to TRBD2. The CDR3 has 15 residues. After removal of 3 bases from V and 6 bases from J, the junction contained 6 bases not matched to a gene. From germline, CDR1 is KGHSH and CDR2 LQKENI. In DNA form, the CDR3 reads TGTGCCAGCTCACCCCGACTAGCGGGGGAAGGCGAGCAGTACTTC. Its protein is CASSPRLAGEGEQYF.

V usage is TRBV7-8 and J usage is TRBJ2-3, with 9 nucleotides matching TRBD2. Trimming removed 2 bases from V and 3 bases from J; junction bases left unmatched: 6. Germline V gene lookup returns CDR1 SGHVS and CDR2 FQNEAQ. The CDR3 consists of 16 residues. For the CDR3, the DNA is TGTGCCAGCAGCTTACCTAGCGGGACTAGGACAGATACGCAGTATTTT. Protein product: CASSLPSGTRTDTQYF.

The J gene is TRBJ2-3, the V gene TRBV4-1; 9 positions match TRBD1. This CDR3 has 15 residues. Germline CDR1 MGHRA, CDR2 YSYEKL. Trimming at V came to 4 bases and at J to 2 bases, leaving 4 bases not matched to a gene. In DNA, the CDR3 is TGCGCCAGCAGCCGCGGACAGGGGTACACAGATACGCAGTATTTT. Residues: CASSRGQGYTDTQYF.

The chain recombines TRBV6-5 with TRBJ2-2; 8 positions agree with TRBD1. The CDR3 is made up of 15 amino acids. V shed 6 bases and J 2 bases; nucleotides not matched to a gene: 5. Germline assignment: CDR1 MNHEY and CDR2 SVGAGI. The CDR3 DNA follows: TGTGCCAGCAGAAAAGGGACAGGAAACACCGGGGAGCTGTTTTTT. Its translation: CASRKGTGNTGELFF.

This chain joins TRBV5-1 and TRBJ1-4; D is possibly TRBD1 (6 bases). The germline gives CDR1 SGHRS, CDR2 YFSETQ. V dropped 1 base and J dropped 6 bases, with 19 bases sitting between them. The CDR3 is 17 residues long. The CDR3 reads CASSLFWQGTRDEKLFF. The CDR3 region has the DNA TGCGCCAGCAGCTTGTTTTGGCAGGGGACCCGAGATGAAAAACTGTTTTTT. Full variable domain (outside the CDR3, taken from reference TRBV5-1 and TRBJ1-4): KAGVTQTPRYLIKTRGQQVTLSCSPISGHRSVSWYQQTPGQGLQFLFEYFSETQRNKGNFPGRFSGRQFSNSRSEMNVSTLELGDSALYLCASSLFWQGTRDEKLFFGSGTQLSVL.

The V call is TRBV6-1, the J call TRBJ2-1, with 9 bases that match TRBD1. The ends lost 4 bases at V and 7 bases at J; junction bases unmatched: 8. This CDR3 contains 15 residues. The germline gives CDR1 MNHNS, CDR2 SASEGT. CDR3 protein: CASSGPDRGRNEQFF. As DNA, the CDR3 is TGTGCCAGCAGTGGTCCGGACAGGGGAAGGAATGAGCAGTTCTTC.

V usage is TRBV9 and J usage is TRBJ1-4; D is undetermined. In germline, CDR1 is SGDLS, CDR2 YYNGEE. The CDR3 spans 17 residues. Trimming shortened V by 1 base and J by 3 bases, and 16 bases separated the two germline ends. In DNA, the CDR3 is TGTGCCAGCAGCGTAACAGTTACATTTAATTCTAATGAAAAACTGTTTTTT. Protein sequence: CASSVTVTFNSNEKLFF.